This T cell receptor beta chain was identified in a study of cytomegalovirus exposure and HLA in healthy donors. CDR1 and CDR2 (germline): MNHEY, SMNVEV (reference sequence). This CDR3 region has 17 residues. V lost 2 bases, J lost 1 base, and 4 bases stayed unmatched. Regarding the study as a whole: The study designated 164 TCR beta chains cytomegalovirus-associated.

Profiled with immunoSEQ multiplex PCR; TCRdb holds only in-frame clones, not every one. The table lists about 160,000 clones, about 96% of them singletons. With regard to this clone: The antigen remains undetermined.

The study drew the donors from its approximately 120-subject validation cohort, separate from the approximately 700-subject first cohort. The chain employs TRBV27 and TRBJ2-3; 12 bases map to TRBD2. Sequencing was done on a sample of PBMCs. The TCR sequence derives from a woman between 18 and 29 years old in good health and CMV-seronegative. The CDR3: CASSLPRLAGGTDTQYF. DNA of the CDR3: TGTGCCAGCAGTTTACCTCGACTAGCGGGGGGCACAGATACGCAGTATTTT.